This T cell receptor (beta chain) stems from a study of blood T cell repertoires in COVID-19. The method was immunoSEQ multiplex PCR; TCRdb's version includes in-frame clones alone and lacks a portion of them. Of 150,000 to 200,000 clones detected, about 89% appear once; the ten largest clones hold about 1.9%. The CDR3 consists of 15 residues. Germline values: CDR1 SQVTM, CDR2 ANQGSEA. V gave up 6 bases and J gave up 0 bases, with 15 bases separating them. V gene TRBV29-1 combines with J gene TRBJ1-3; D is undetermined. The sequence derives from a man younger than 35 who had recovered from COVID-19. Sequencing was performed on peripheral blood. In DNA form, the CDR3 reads TGCAGCGTGAGTTCAGGCCCCTTCTCTGGAAACACCATATATTTT. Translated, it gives CSVSSGPFSGNTIYF.